Sequencing of this T cell receptor (beta chain) was carried out in a study of blood T cell repertoires in COVID-19. As processed by the authors: Amplification of reference gene primers was used by the study to estimate nucleated cell counts. The method was immunoSEQ multiplex PCR; TCRdb's version includes in-frame clones alone and lacks a portion of them. Clonal size and the V and J genes are those of that table, whereas D and trimming came from the DNA. Among around 300,000 clones, around 89% were seen once, and the ten largest hold 5.5% to 8%. Germline-derived CDR1 and CDR2 are LGHDT and YNNKEL (reference sequence). J was trimmed by 3 bases and V by 0 bases; bases with no gene match: 8. The CDR3 sequence is 17 residues long. Followed longitudinally, the Seattle patients had been enrolled during active infection.

The sample comprised peripheral blood. The chain combines TRBV3-1 (or the pseudogene TRBV3-2) with TRBJ2-3, with 8 nucleotides matching TRBD2. This TCR was sampled from a woman between 45 and 60 years old with COVID-19, enrolled during active disease. Here the CDR3 reads CASSQDLRREVTDTQYF. The CDR3 DNA reads TGTGCCAGCAGCCAAGATCTAAGGCGGGAGGTAACAGATACGCAGTATTTT.